The subject of this entry is one T cell receptor beta chain. This record belongs to a study of blood T cell repertoires in COVID-19. As processed by the authors: Counts of nucleated cells, estimated from reference gene primer amplification, were obtained. The repertoire was sequenced with immunoSEQ multiplex PCR; TCRdb's copy has only in-frame clones and lacks some. That table gives V, J and clone size, and the DNA gave D and trimming. The sample shows some 180,000 clones, roughly 84% of them seen only once. Germline-derived CDR1 and CDR2 are MNHNY and SVGAGI (reference sequence). This CDR3 region has 14 residues. V shed 5 bases and J 7 bases; nucleotides not matched to a gene: 5.

The specimen sequenced was peripheral blood. This sequence originates from a man aged 70 or older with active or convalescent COVID-19. This chain connects TRBV6-6 to TRBJ1-6; the match to TRBD1 covers 7 bases. The CDR3 reads CASSRETGNSPLHF. The DNA of the CDR3 is TGTGCCAGCAGTAGGGAGACAGGGAATTCACCCCTCCACTTT.